This T cell receptor beta chain was identified during a study of regulatory T cells in long-lasting Graves disease. Study results and caveats: Whereas new patients shared 800 to 1,000 public clonotypes, persistent patients shared more, at 2,500 to 3,500. Persistent disease was characterized by preferential usage of TRBV28, TRBJ1-2 and TRBJ2-5. Compared with new cases, persistent Graves' patients showed reduced TCR diversity.

About this clonotype: The antigen remains undetermined.

Time point noted: newly diagnosed GD, antithyroid drugs for less than 3 months. PBMCs provided the RNA from which the TCR library was made. Sequencing libraries for TCR beta were prepared with iRepertoire HTBI primers and Arm-PCR of CDR3 regions. TCRdb re-derived calls from the multiplex PCR reads in MiXCR, one entry per CDR3 protein. The data hold approximately 400,000 distinct CDR3 sequences, with about 15% observed a single time. This CDR3 region has 15 residues. Deletions cut 1 base from V and 7 bases from J, with 15 bases between. Per the germline V gene, CDR1 is SGHRS and CDR2 is YFSETQ. These data also formed part of another study, on T cells in Graves' hyperthyroidism and ophthalmopathy. That study reports: The definition of stable Graves' hyperthyroidism was no ophthalmopathy progression within 18 months.

The chain combines TRBV5-1 with TRBJ2-1; D unresolved. This receptor was obtained from a woman aged 25-40 years with Graves disease. The material was peripheral blood mononuclear cells (PBMCs), obtained at new diagnosis, from a patient treated with antithyroid drugs. CDR3 nucleotides: TGCGCCAGCAGCTTGTTACTACCAGCACAGAATGAGCAGTTCTTC. This codes for CASSLLLPAQNEQFF.